This is a list of T cell receptor beta chains from one sample in a study of CD8 T cells in ankylosing spondylitis. TCRdb reprocessed the 5' RACE reads with MiXCR, giving one entry per CDR3 protein. The table has about 100,000 distinct CDR3 sequences, about 9.1% seen once. The specimen was blood, either unsorted or a sorted T cell fraction (not recorded which). All receptors derive from a male donor with ankylosing spondylitis or in good health (not recorded which). CDR3s include the opening cysteine and the closing phenylalanine or tryptophan. A D gene is named only where the DNA matches it firmly. Clone size, where shown, is once, few, many, or a class for clones that have expanded.

TRBJ2-5,TRBV6-1,many,13,.,CASSPDYQETQYF,TGTGCCAGCAGCCCGGACTATCAAGAGACCCAGTACTTC
TRBJ2-6,TRBV2,many,14,.,CASRKLSGANVLTF,TGTGCCAGCAGGAAACTATCTGGGGCCAACGTCCTGACTTTC
TRBJ1-6,TRBV7-2,few,15,TRBD1,CASSFEGAENSPLHF,TGTGCCAGCAGCTTTGAGGGGGCGGAAAATTCACCCCTCCACTTT
TRBJ1-5,TRBV12-3/TRBV12-4,many,14,.,CASSFQGRNQPQHF,TGTGCCAGCAGCTTCCAGGGCCGCAATCAGCCCCAGCATTTT
TRBJ1-5,TRBV29-1,many,15,TRBD1,CSVRTGGESNQPQHF,TGCAGCGTCAGGACAGGGGGCGAGAGCAATCAGCCCCAGCATTTT
TRBJ1-5,TRBV7-6,many,17,.,CASSLGSSGDVNQPQHF,TGTGCCAGCAGCTTAGGATCCAGCGGGGACGTAAATCAGCCCCAGCATTTT
TRBJ1-1,TRBV20-1,many,14,.,CSARVGQLNTEAFF,TGCAGTGCTAGAGTTGGGCAGTTGAACACTGAAGCTTTCTTT
TRBJ1-4,TRBV5-1,many,15,TRBD1,CASRLKGAETEKLFF,TGCGCCAGCAGACTTAAGGGGGCAGAGACTGAAAAACTGTTTTTT
TRBJ1-5,TRBV5-1,many,16,.,CASSAGHRKSNQPQHF,TGCGCCAGCAGCGCGGGACACCGTAAGAGCAATCAGCCCCAGCATTTT
TRBJ1-1,TRBV6-2/TRBV6-3,.,15,.,CASSWGGGSNTEAFF,TGTGCCAGCAGTTGGGGGGGAGGCAGTAACACTGAAGCTTTCTTT
TRBJ2-3,TRBV5-1,many,14,.,CASSLNAGPDTQYF,TGCGCCAGCAGCTTGAACGCCGGTCCTGATACGCAGTATTTT
TRBJ2-3,TRBV7-9,.,15,TRBD2,CASSWVAGSTDTQYF,TGTGCCAGCAGCTGGGTAGCGGGGAGCACAGATACGCAGTATTTT
TRBJ2-7,TRBV24-1,once,15,TRBD1,CATSVRGTGSYEQYF,TGTGCCACCAGTGTCCGTGGGACAGGCTCCTACGAGCAGTACTTC
TRBJ2-1,TRBV6-1,many,16,TRBD1,CASSGLPGQGSNEQFF,TGTGCCAGCAGTGGGCTTCCGGGACAGGGGTCCAATGAGCAGTTCTTC
TRBJ2-5,TRBV29-1,many,13,.,CSVASQGQETQYF,TGCAGCGTGGCCTCCCAGGGACAAGAGACCCAGTACTTC
TRBJ2-5,TRBV20-1,.,13,.,CSAWNYVTQTQYF,TGCAGTGCGTGGAACTACGTGACACAGACCCAGTACTTC
TRBJ1-1,TRBV12-3/TRBV12-4,.,18,TRBD1,CASRTRRGTGTMNTEAFF,TGTGCCAGCAGAACGCGGCGCGGGACAGGGACCATGAACACTGAAGCTTTCTTT
TRBJ2-1,TRBV4-2,many,18,TRBD2,CASSQDVGGGGSYNEQFF,TGTGCCAGCAGCCAAGACGTCGGGGGGGGCGGATCCTACAATGAGCAGTTCTTC
TRBJ1-4,TRBV7-2,many,16,TRBD1,CASSSRTGNGMEKLFF,TGTGCCAGCAGCTCGCGGACAGGGAACGGAATGGAAAAACTGTTTTTT
TRBJ2-1,TRBV7-6,many,13,.,CASSLVVGWEQFF,TGTGCCAGCAGCTTAGTGGTGGGTTGGGAGCAGTTCTTC
TRBJ2-5,TRBV7-3,.,18,.,CASSLRPTTGGEGETQYF,TGTGCCAGCAGCTTACGGCCCACCACGGGGGGCGAGGGAGAGACCCAGTACTTC
TRBJ2-7,TRBV5-8,.,16,.,CASSLDGGGTSYEQYF,TGTGCCAGCAGCTTGGATGGAGGGGGAACCTCCTACGAGCAGTACTTC
TRBJ2-1,TRBV5-1,.,15,TRBD2,CASSLRGGYLNEQFF,TGCGCCAGCAGCTTACGGGGGGGCTACCTCAATGAGCAGTTCTTC
TRBJ2-7,TRBV6-5,many,17,TRBD2,CASSYYSLAGGSYEQYF,TGTGCCAGCAGTTACTACTCTTTGGCGGGGGGGTCCTACGAGCAGTACTTC
TRBJ2-2,TRBV20-1,many,15,.,CSARVEGNRVGELFF,TGCAGTGCTAGAGTTGAGGGAAACAGGGTCGGGGAGCTGTTTTTT
TRBJ1-3,TRBV28,many,14,.,CASSSGLPGNTIYF,TGTGCCAGCAGCTCGGGGCTCCCTGGAAACACCATATATTTT
TRBJ1-3,TRBV5-5,many,14,TRBD1,CASSKTGPGNTIYF,TGTGCCAGCAGCAAGACAGGGCCTGGAAACACCATATATTTT
TRBJ2-2,TRBV29-1,many,17,.,CSVGITGYQSNTGELFF,TGCAGCGTTGGGATAACCGGCTATCAATCGAACACCGGGGAGCTGTTTTTT
TRBJ2-1,TRBV18,few,12,TRBD2,CASSPGGDEQFF,TGTGCCAGCTCACCCGGGGGGGATGAGCAGTTCTTC
TRBJ2-2,TRBV3-1,many,15,.,CASNPRGIETGELFF,TGTGCCAGCAACCCCCGGGGTATCGAGACCGGGGAGCTGTTTTTT
TRBJ2-2,TRBV29-1,many,12,.,CSVDDTTGELFF,TGCAGCGTTGATGACACCACCGGGGAGCTGTTTTTT
TRBJ2-5,TRBV5-1,many,13,.,CASSVDYQETQYF,TGCGCCAGCAGCGTCGACTACCAAGAGACCCAGTACTTC
TRBJ1-5,TRBV6-1,.,15,TRBD1,CASRPTGSAVQPQHF,TGTGCCAGCAGACCGACAGGGTCGGCGGTCCAGCCCCAGCATTTT
TRBJ2-3,TRBV20-1,.,14,.,CSAREGGRTDTQYF,TGCAGTGCTAGGGAGGGGGGACGCACAGATACGCAGTATTTT
TRBJ1-1,TRBV10-3,many,14,.,CAISEETGNTEAFF,TGTGCCATCAGTGAAGAAACAGGGAACACTGAAGCTTTCTTT
TRBJ2-1,TRBV3-1,many,15,.,CASSQGQGKENEQFF,TGTGCCAGCAGCCAAGGGCAGGGTAAGGAGAATGAGCAGTTCTTC
TRBJ2-2,TRBV11-2,few,16,.,CASSLNRGGNTGELFF,TGTGCCAGCAGCCTCAACAGGGGGGGGAACACCGGGGAGCTGTTTTTT
TRBJ1-4,TRBV7-2,.,13,.,CASSPGTSEKLFF,TGTGCCAGCAGCCCAGGGACGAGTGAAAAACTGTTTTTT
TRBJ2-3,TRBV24-1,many,18,TRBD2,CATSDSSTLAGGPDTQYF,TGTGCCACCAGTGATTCTTCAACTTTAGCGGGGGGGCCAGATACGCAGTATTTT
TRBJ2-1,TRBV20-1,few,15,.,CSASPRLKPYNEQFF,TGCAGTGCTAGCCCAAGACTAAAGCCCTACAATGAGCAGTTCTTC
TRBJ2-5,TRBV5-1,many,17,TRBD1,CASSVWNRDRVGETQYF,TGCGCCAGCAGCGTATGGAACCGGGACAGGGTGGGAGAGACCCAGTACTTC
TRBJ1-2,TRBV29-1,many,11,.,CSVVGDGGYTF,TGCAGCGTTGTAGGGGACGGCGGCTACACCTTC
TRBJ1-5,TRBV5-1,many,17,.,CASNTSRDWGGNQPQHF,TGCGCCAGCAACACCTCGAGGGATTGGGGTGGCAATCAGCCCCAGCATTTT
TRBJ2-1,TRBV2,many,11,.,CASSEGGEQFF,TGTGCCAGCAGTGAAGGTGGTGAGCAGTTCTTC
TRBJ2-6,TRBV20-1,many,15,.,CSAPERSSGANVLTF,TGCAGTGCTCCAGAGCGGAGCTCTGGGGCCAACGTCCTGACTTTC
TRBJ2-7,TRBV5-1,many,12,.,CASAPEAYEQYF,TGCGCCAGCGCGCCCGAGGCCTACGAGCAGTACTTC
TRBJ1-6,TRBV4-1,.,16,TRBD1,CASSQRTGGENSPLHF,TGCGCCAGCAGCCAAAGGACAGGGGGCGAAAATTCACCCCTCCACTTT
TRBJ2-5,TRBV19,few,14,TRBD1,CASSIDRGEETQYF,TGTGCCAGTAGTATTGACAGGGGAGAGGAGACCCAGTACTTC
TRBJ2-3,TRBV5-1,many,14,TRBD1,CASSQTGGGDTQYF,TGCGCCAGCAGCCAGACAGGGGGCGGTGATACGCAGTATTTT
TRBJ2-7,TRBV18,few,13,.,CASSPPSYYEQYF,TGTGCCAGCTCACCACCAAGCTACTACGAGCAGTACTTC
TRBJ1-2,TRBV28,.,14,.,CASSLVRRERGYTF,TGTGCCAGCAGTTTGGTGCGAAGGGAAAGGGGCTACACCTTC
TRBJ2-7,TRBV28,many,14,.,CASSNLANSYEQYF,TGTGCCAGCAGCAACTTGGCTAACTCCTACGAGCAGTACTTC
TRBJ2-5,TRBV5-1,few,14,TRBD1,CASITGTGGETQYF,TGCGCCAGCATCACCGGGACAGGGGGAGAGACCCAGTACTTC